The rows below give T cell receptor beta chains drawn from one sample of a study of T cell responses to AZD1222 COVID-19 vaccine. The method was immunoSEQ multiplex PCR; TCRdb's version includes in-frame clones alone and lacks a portion of them. The table shows about 90,000 clones, with around 91% occurring only once. The sequenced sample was peripheral blood, obtained 28 days after the second AZD1222 dose. The receptor source for this set is an adult who received the AZD1222 COVID-19 vaccine. The CDR3 runs from the conserved cysteine through the conserved F or W. Each record gives: CDR3 DNA, CDR3 protein, D gene, V gene, clone size, CDR3 length, J gene. The D gene is left open where the match is weak. Rows may omit the clone size; those that give it use once, few, many or a size class.

DNA: TGTGCCAGCAGTGAGCTTGCGGGGGGGCTTGATGAGCAGTTCTTC; CDR3: CASSELAGGLDEQFF; D: TRBD2; V: TRBV6-1; size: NA; length: 15; J: TRBJ2-1
DNA: TGTGCCAGCAGTGATTTCGGACAGGGGACCGGGGAGCTGTTTTTT; CDR3: CASSDFGQGTGELFF; D: TRBD1; V: TRBV25-1; size: NA; length: 15; J: TRBJ2-2
DNA: TGTGCCAGCAGTGGTAACAGGAGCTCCTACGAGCAGTACTTC; CDR3: CASSGNRSSYEQYF; D: NA; V: TRBV25-1; size: NA; length: 14; J: TRBJ2-7
DNA: TGCGCCAGCAGCTTGGCCTCATGGAGGGGTAGCGGGGGTGGGGATACGCAGTATTTT; CDR3: CASSLASWRGSGGGDTQYF; D: TRBD2; V: TRBV5-1; size: once; length: 19; J: TRBJ2-3
DNA: TGTGCCAGCAGCACACCGGGACCGACGGAGGGCTACACCTTC; CDR3: CASSTPGPTEGYTF; D: NA; V: TRBV9; size: NA; length: 14; J: TRBJ1-2
DNA: TGTGCCAGCAGCCCCCAACCGGGCCTATTGTACTCTGGAAACACCATATATTTT; CDR3: CASSPQPGLLYSGNTIYF; D: NA; V: TRBV7-9; size: NA; length: 18; J: TRBJ1-3
DNA: TGTGCCAGCAGCATAATAGGCGAAAAACTGTTTTTT; CDR3: CASSIIGEKLFF; D: NA; V: TRBV5-6; size: NA; length: 12; J: TRBJ1-4
DNA: TGTGCCAGCAGTCCCCTCGGGGGGAGGGGAACAGATACGCAGTATTTT; CDR3: CASSPLGGRGTDTQYF; D: TRBD2; V: TRBV6-6; size: NA; length: 16; J: TRBJ2-3
DNA: TGCAGCGGGGGGGACTACGAGCAGTACTTC; CDR3: CSGGDYEQYF; D: NA; V: TRBV29-1; size: NA; length: 10; J: TRBJ2-7
DNA: TGTGCCAGCAGCTTAGATCCGGGGACTGAAGCTTTCTTT; CDR3: CASSLDPGTEAFF; D: NA; V: TRBV11-2; size: NA; length: 13; J: TRBJ1-1
DNA: TGTGCCAGCAGCTATCCGGGTCCCCGGACTTTCTTT; CDR3: CASSYPGPRTFF; D: NA; V: TRBV11-2; size: NA; length: 12; J: TRBJ1-1
DNA: TGCGCCAGCAGCAAGACAGGGGTGAACACTGAAGCTTTCTTT; CDR3: CASSKTGVNTEAFF; D: TRBD1; V: TRBV5-1; size: NA; length: 14; J: TRBJ1-1
DNA: TGTGCCAGCAGCCCCCCAGGGTACTATGGCTACACCTTC; CDR3: CASSPPGYYGYTF; D: NA; V: TRBV3-1/TRBV3-2; size: NA; length: 13; J: TRBJ1-2